Presented here are 15 T cell receptor beta chains from one specimen sequenced in a study of blood T cells in healthy people across ages. Primers used in a second PCR of about 7 to 12 cycles were a sample-barcoded 5' primer and a J-beta primer mix. TCRdb analysed the 5' RACE reads with MiXCR anew, one entry per CDR3 protein. In the table there are approximately 490,000 distinct CDR3 sequences, approximately 25% of which are singletons. This sample was shared with a second study, whose subject was T cells of mothers and their children.

The sequencing sample was made of blood. The receptors were gathered from a boy aged 10-17 years in good health.

This clonotype has only a few counts. The chain links TRBV20-1 to TRBJ1-1; 9 bases are shared with TRBD1. Germline-derived CDR1 and CDR2 are DFQATT and SNEGSKA (reference sequence). The CDR3 covers 13 residues. Trimming cost V 5 bases and J 3 bases; bases outside gene matches: 4. In DNA form, the CDR3 reads TGCAGTGCTGACAGGGGGGGGGACACTGAAGCTTTCTTT. Protein: CSADRGGDTEAFF.

The CDR3 loop is CSARDTRDRGNQPQHF. Written as DNA, the CDR3 is TGCAGTGCTAGAGACACCCGGGACAGGGGAAATCAGCCCCAGCATTTT. The chain carries TRBV20-1 and TRBJ1-5; TRBD1 aligns across 10 bases. This CDR3 region has 16 residues. Germline V gene data show CDR1 as DFQATT and CDR2 as SNEGSKA (reference sequence). J was trimmed by 4 bases and V by 0 bases; bases with no gene match: 6.

This clonotype was counted only a few times. A junction boundary mismatches the germline segment, possibly from a read error. CDR3 loop: CASSLDSSSTDTRYF. DNA of the CDR3: TGTGCCAGCAGCTTAGATTCTTCAAGCACAGATACGCGGTATTTT. This sequence joins TRBV7-2 and TRBJ2-3; D is unclear. Germline CDR1 SGHTA, CDR2 FQGNSA. CDR3 length: 15 residues.

This clonotype was observed a few times. This rearrangement joins TRBV6-2 or TRBV6-3 to TRBJ1-1; 7 bases are a match to TRBD1. There are 16 residues in the CDR3. Germline trimming cut 0 bases from V and 5 bases from J; bases unmatched to any gene: 9. CDR1 is MNHEY and CDR2 is SVGEGT in the germline V gene. The CDR3 region has the DNA TGTGCCAGCAGTTACTCGAGTGTACAGGGGTGGACTGAAGCTTTCTTT. Its protein product is CASSYSSVQGWTEAFF.

This clonotype came up a few times. The CDR3 protein is CASSHVKGGYGYTF. The CDR3 nucleotides are TGTGCCAGCAGCCATGTAAAGGGAGGCTATGGCTACACCTTC. The genes are TRBV7-9 and TRBJ1-2, with no clear D. Deletions cut 5 bases from V and 4 bases from J, with 14 bases between. CDR3 size: 14 residues. Germline V gene lookup returns CDR1 SEHNR and CDR2 FQNEAQ (reference sequence).

This clonotype has a handful of counts. The chain employs TRBV2 and TRBJ1-6; maybe TRBD1 (6 bases). Between the trimmed V and J ends, which lost 2 bases and 8 bases, there was a span of 13 bases. This CDR3 spans 15 amino acids. Germline V lookup: CDR1 SNHLY, CDR2 FYNNEI. The CDR3 DNA sequence: TGTGCCAGCAGTGAAAGAAGGACAGTTGATTCACCCCTCCACTTT. Encoded protein: CASSERRTVDSPLHF.

This sequence joins TRBV6-5 and TRBJ2-1; 9 bases align to TRBD2. Per the germline V gene, CDR1 is MNHEY and CDR2 is SVGAGI. Germline trimming cut 0 bases from V and 7 bases from J; bases unmatched to any gene: 10. The CDR3 loop spans 17 amino acids. The CDR3 sequence is CASSYSMYSGGKNEQFF. CDR3 coding DNA: TGTGCCAGCAGTTACTCGATGTATAGCGGGGGTAAAAATGAGCAGTTCTTC.

The chain employs TRBV29-1 and TRBJ2-5, with a weak D call TRBD1 (6 bases). TRBJ2-7 explains the end of the DNA better; the J call may be wrong. In germline, CDR1 is SQVTM, CDR2 ANQGSEA. The CDR3 loop spans 14 amino acids. DNA for the CDR3: TGCAGCGTTGAAGGAGGACAGCTTTCCTACGAGCAGTACTTC. It specifies CSVEGGQLSYEQYF.

The V gene is TRBV29-1, the J gene TRBJ2-3, with D tentatively TRBD1 (5 bases). The CDR3 consists of 14 residues. V was cut by 6 bases and J by 2 bases, with 15 bases left in between. Germline CDR1 reads SQVTM; CDR2 reads ANQGSEA. The CDR3 sequence: CSVIDRYHTDTQYF. CDR3 bases: TGCAGCGTGATTGACAGATACCACACAGATACGCAGTATTTT.

This clonotype turned up a few times. The CDR3 region is CATSDAMTVKAFF. For the CDR3, the DNA is TGTGCCACCAGCGACGCCATGACAGTAAAAGCTTTCTTT. The chain joins TRBV15 to TRBJ1-1, with D possibly matching TRBD1 (5 bases). Trimming removed 5 bases from V and 9 bases from J, with 16 bases in between. The CDR3 runs to 13 residues. Germline V gives CDR1 LNHNV, CDR2 YYDKDF (reference sequence). The complete variable domain, with remaining parts taken from reference TRBV15 and TRBJ1-1, reads DAMVIQNPRYQVTQFGKPVTLSCSQTLNHNVMYWYQQKSSQAPKLLFHYYDKDFNNEADTPDNFQSRRPNTSFCFLDIRSPGLGDTAMYLCATSDAMTVKAFFGQGTRLTVV.

This clonotype occurred many times. This rearrangement joins TRBV29-1 to TRBJ2-5, with D unresolved. The germline V gene has CDR1 SQVTM and CDR2 ANQGSEA. This CDR3 comprises 13 residues. The V end lost 3 bases, the J end lost 1 base, and 9 bases lay between the germline ends. CDR3 amino acids: CSVDQGSQETQYF. The DNA for the CDR3 is TGCAGCGTTGATCAAGGTTCCCAAGAGACCCAGTACTTC.

The rearrangement links TRBV12-3 or TRBV12-4 to TRBJ2-1; 7 nucleotides line up with TRBD2. The trim removed 6 bases at V and 7 bases at J, leaving 15 bases unmatched. The CDR3 runs to 16 residues. CDR3 loop: CASRISGLGGKNEQFF. As DNA, the CDR3 is TGTGCCAGCAGGATTAGCGGGCTGGGGGGAAAGAATGAGCAGTTCTTC.

V gene TRBV9 combines with J gene TRBJ2-1; 8 bases agree with TRBD1. This CDR3 comprises 14 residues. The ends lost 1 base at V and 5 bases at J; junction bases unmatched: 2. Germline CDR1 reads SGDLS; CDR2 reads YYNGEE. The CDR3 spells CASSVQGANNEQFF. The DNA for the CDR3 is TGTGCCAGCAGCGTACAGGGGGCTAACAATGAGCAGTTCTTC.

This chain uses TRBV3-1 with TRBJ1-2, with a tentative D call TRBD1 (6 bases). Trimming cost V 0 bases and J 5 bases, with 13 bases left between them. This CDR3 spans 15 amino acids. Germline values: CDR1 LGHDT, CDR2 YNNKEL (reference sequence). CDR3 protein: CASSQDQTGTYGYTF. CDR3 in DNA: TGTGCCAGCAGCCAAGACCAAACAGGGACGTATGGCTACACCTTC.

This clonotype was seen only a few times. This chain links TRBV6-5 with TRBJ2-6; no firm D call. With 4 bases removed from V and 0 bases from J, the gap between germline ends came to 4 bases. In germline, CDR1 is MNHEY, CDR2 SVGAGI. CDR3 size: 14 residues. The DNA of the CDR3 is TGTGCCAGCAGTTCGGCCTCTGGGGCCAACGTCCTGACTTTC. This gives the protein CASSSASGANVLTF.